This TCR beta chain emerged from a study of STAT5B mutations in CD4+ large granular lymphocyte leukemia. Using immunoSEQ multiplex PCR, the repertoire was profiled, and TCRdb retains in-frame clones only, with some absent. The repertoire holds about 23,000 clones, with about four fifths as singletons. Turning to this clone: The antigen is not known.

Whole-study results and caveats: Top patient clones used TRBV06 genes more often: 8/27 versus 2/35 in controls.

The V end was cut by 5 bases, the J end by 3 bases, with 13 bases between. Germline V CDR1 and CDR2: MDHEN, SYDVKM. This CDR3 is 14 amino acids long. Sequenced sample: CD4+ T cells from blood buffy coats. The clonotype was recovered from a human donor in good health. The rearrangement uses TRBV28 and TRBJ1-2; TRBD1 is a possible D gene (5 bases). CDR3 coding DNA: TGTGCCAGCAGTATGCCGACAGAGTACTATGGCTACACCTTC. Translation: CASSMPTEYYGYTF.